This T cell receptor beta chain was sequenced for a study of T cell repertoires in cytomegalovirus infection. Study at large: Matching HLA type and CMV infection were both indicated by public TCR beta signatures. Findings and caveats of the study: Summed frequency of public TCR beta families distinguished CMV carriers with the relevant HLA. Clonotype analysis showed dominance of the ex vivo response by HLA-C-restricted CMV-specific TCR beta clonotypes.

A remark on this clonotype: Its specificity is not known.

V dropped 4 bases and J dropped 3 bases, with 12 bases sitting between them. CDR3 length: 14 amino acids. Germline V gives CDR1 MDHEN, CDR2 SYDVKM. TCRdb used MiXCR to reprocess the reads, holding one entry per CDR3 protein. The sample holds about 300,000 distinct CDR3 sequences; under 30% are singletons and the top ten take around 14%. The sample was PBMCs. This rearrangement joins TRBV28 to TRBJ1-2; maybe TRBD1 (5 bases). The TCR originated in a human donor in good health (CMV status not recorded). Some clones in this sample may be carry-over from other donors' samples. As DNA, the CDR3 is TGTGCCAGCAGTTCGGAAAGGGACTACTATGGCTACACCTTC. Translation gives CASSSERDYYGYTF.